The clone carrying this T cell receptor beta chain was observed a few times. As yet, its antigen is unknown. Uncontrolled infection, other autoimmune disease, pregnancy or lactation led to exclusion. PBMCs were obtained from approximately 10 ml fresh peripheral blood. The record originates from a study of T cells in Graves' hyperthyroidism and ophthalmopathy. The CDR3 loop spans 15 amino acids. V was trimmed by 4 bases and J by 0 bases, leaving 10 bases between them. Germline CDR1 reads SNHLY; CDR2 reads FYNNEI. General observations from the study: Model predictions of ophthalmopathy came a median 6.5 months before onset. In the blood, most expanded thyroid clonotypes above 0.001 appeared as well.

TCR beta CDR3 regions were amplified from RNA transcripts. Primed by the HTBI set, a first-round RT-PCR was run on the TCR CDR3. TCRdb called the multiplex PCR reads again in MiXCR, with one record for every CDR3 protein. Here the sample spans fewer than 900,000 distinct CDR3 sequences, approximately 19% being singletons. This TCR was sampled from a woman aged 50 to 60 with Graves' hyperthyroidism that later progressed to Graves' ophthalmopathy. The sequenced sample consisted of blood. The rearrangement uses TRBV2 and TRBJ1-3; D gene uncertain. CDR3 amino acids: CASSGREHSGNTIYF. CDR3 DNA: TGTGCCAGCAGTGGGCGGGAGCACTCTGGAAACACCATATATTTT.